Only a few counts were recorded for the clone carrying this T cell receptor beta chain. Its antigen is unidentified. PCR employed 60 Vbeta and 13 Jbeta primers. In the source study's methods: Among the unique TCR beta chains that a later analysis counted, about 84 million in all, about 10 million were shared. Method: immunoSEQ multiplex PCR; TCRdb's copy keeps in-frame clones and lacks some. That table supplies the V and J calls and clone size; D and trimming were determined from the DNA. The data hold some 140,000 clones, with over 70% observed a single time. These data are taken from a study of cytomegalovirus exposure and HLA in healthy donors. Overall study results and limits: The study flagged roughly 160 TCR beta chains as cytomegalovirus-associated. Productive status was seen about 90% or about 30% of the time for most TCR beta V segments in an earlier analysis. The presence/absence work took it that sequencing depth was about the same across donors.

The CDR3 runs 16 residues. Trimming at V came to 4 bases and at J to 0 bases, leaving 6 bases not matched to a gene. From germline, CDR1 is MNHNY and CDR2 SVGAGI (reference sequence). The source of this sequence is a man between 25 and 39 years old in good health and CMV-seropositive. Specimen: PBMCs. J is TRBJ1-5 and V is TRBV6-6; 7 bases line up with TRBD1. The CDR3 DNA sequence: TGTGCCAGCAGTTCCGGACAGGCCCATAGCAATCAGCCCCAGCATTTT. Translation gives CASSSGQAHSNQPQHF.